Below are 27 T cell receptor beta chains sequenced from a single sample in a study of blood T cell repertoires in COVID-19. Clones were sequenced by immunoSEQ multiplex PCR, and TCRdb holds only the in-frame ones, with some missing. The repertoire includes more than 200,000 clones, roughly nine tenths of them detected once, and approximately 1.7% sits in the top ten. Sequencing used peripheral blood. All receptors come from a man in his 70s with acute or convalescent COVID-19.

The rearrangement uses TRBV5-1 and TRBJ2-4, with a tentative D call TRBD2 (7 bases). This CDR3 has 16 residues. The germline gives CDR1 SGHRS, CDR2 YFSETQ. V lost 2 bases and J 3 bases, leaving 15 bases between the germline ends. The CDR3 is CASSFTGGSVKNIQYF. For the CDR3, the DNA is TGCGCCAGCAGCTTCACGGGGGGCTCGGTCAAAAACATTCAGTACTTC.

The chain recombines TRBV5-1 with TRBJ2-5; D is possibly TRBD2 (6 bases). V lost 0 bases, J lost 5 bases, and 17 bases lay in between. This CDR3 has 16 amino acids. The germline V gene encodes CDR1 SGHRS and CDR2 YFSETQ. The CDR3 protein is CASSLGLVSREETQYF. The CDR3 coding sequence is TGCGCCAGCAGCTTGGGACTAGTTTCCCGGGAGGAGACCCAGTACTTC.

This chain connects TRBV5-1 to TRBJ1-2; D gene ambiguous. Trimming left V 0 bases short and J 3 bases short, with 12 bases between. Germline assignment: CDR1 SGHRS and CDR2 YFSETQ. The CDR3 has 15 amino acids. CDR3 sequence reads: CASSLAGGSYYGYTF. For the CDR3, the DNA is TGCGCCAGCAGCTTGGCCGGCGGGTCGTACTATGGCTACACCTTC. The full variable domain, completed using reference TRBV5-1 and TRBJ1-2, is KAGVTQTPRYLIKTRGQQVTLSCSPISGHRSVSWYQQTPGQGLQFLFEYFSETQRNKGNFPGRFSGRQFSNSRSEMNVSTLELGDSALYLCASSLAGGSYYGYTFGSGTRLTVV.

This chain joins TRBV7-6 and TRBJ2-2; 8 bases map to TRBD2. V dropped 4 bases and J dropped 5; count of bases not matched to a gene: 6. The CDR3 has 15 residues. Germline loops: CDR1 SGHVS, CDR2 FNYEAQ. The CDR3 reads CASSSGTRRTGELFF. CDR3 sequence (DNA): TGTGCCAGCAGCTCCGGGACTAGACGTACCGGGGAGCTGTTTTTT.

V is TRBV6-5 and J is TRBJ2-6; 9 bases fit TRBD1. V was pared by 2 bases and J by 12 bases, with 5 bases of the junction left unmatched. The CDR3 spans 14 residues. Germline loops: CDR1 MNHEY, CDR2 SVGAGI. Written as DNA, the CDR3 is TGTGCCAGCAGTTACGCAGGACAGGGGAGCGTCCTGACTTTC. This codes for CASSYAGQGSVLTF.

CDR3 in amino acids: CASSRQQGDTEAFF. As DNA, the CDR3 is TGCGCCAGCAGCCGACAACAGGGGGACACTGAAGCTTTCTTT. This sequence joins TRBV5-1 and TRBJ1-1, with TRBD1 matching over 8 bases. CDR3 length: 14 residues. The J segment lost 3 bases and the V segment lost 4 bases, leaving 5 bases of the junction unmatched. Germline V gene sequence: CDR1 SGHRS, CDR2 YFSETQ. The full variable domain, in which reference TRBV5-1 and TRBJ1-1 provide the parts outside the CDR3, is KAGVTQTPRYLIKTRGQQVTLSCSPISGHRSVSWYQQTPGQGLQFLFEYFSETQRNKGNFPGRFSGRQFSNSRSEMNVSTLELGDSALYLCASSRQQGDTEAFFGQGTRLTVV.

The V and J genes are TRBV28 and TRBJ2-1; TRBD2 agrees at 12 bases. Germline V lookup: CDR1 MDHEN, CDR2 SYDVKM. The V segment lost 5 bases and the J segment 4 bases; nucleotides outside the gene matches: 6. The CDR3 has 16 residues. In DNA, the CDR3 is TGTGCCAGCAGTCTTCCCGGGACTAGCGGGTACAATGAGCAGTTCTTC. Its protein product is CASSLPGTSGYNEQFF.

This clone was counted a few times. The rearrangement joins TRBV30 to TRBJ1-1, with TRBD1 identical over 9 bases. This CDR3 has 15 amino acids. Trimming removed 7 bases from V and 1 base from J; junction bases left unmatched: 10. Germline V CDR1 and CDR2: GTSNPN, SVGIG (reference sequence). CDR3 sequence: CAFATQGARNTEAFF. The CDR3 region has the DNA TGTGCCTTCGCGACACAGGGGGCTAGGAACACTGAAGCTTTCTTT.

The chain employs TRBV30 and TRBJ2-3; 7 bases line up with TRBD2. V shed 0 bases, J shed 2 bases, and the junction held 8 bases outside the gene matches. CDR3 length: 16 amino acids. CDR1 and CDR2 from the germline V gene are GTSNPN and SVGIG (reference sequence). CDR3 sequence (DNA): TGTGCCTGGAGTGTATGGAGAGGGAGGGCCACAGATACGCAGTATTTT. This codes for CAWSVWRGRATDTQYF.

The chain has TRBV7-2 and TRBJ2-7; tentative D call: TRBD2 (5 bases). Trimming shortened V by 1 base and J by 2 bases, and 12 bases separated the two germline ends. CDR3 length equals 15 residues. Germline lookup yields CDR1 SGHTA and CDR2 FQGNSA. Here the CDR3 DNA reads TGTGCCAGCAGCTTAGTCGGGGTCCCCGCCTACGAGCAGTACTTC. Its translation: CASSLVGVPAYEQYF.

The J gene is TRBJ2-4, the V gene TRBV9; D not certain. Trimming took off 0 bases at V and 0 bases at J, with 10 bases between the two ends. Germline V lookup: CDR1 SGDLS, CDR2 YYNGEE. This CDR3 region has 16 residues. CDR3 region: CASSVAAGLAKNIQYF. CDR3 bases: TGTGCCAGCAGCGTAGCGGCAGGCCTAGCCAAAAACATTCAGTACTTC. Looking up the rest from reference TRBV9 and TRBJ2-4 gives the full variable domain: DSGVTQTPKHLITATGQRVTLRCSPRSGDLSVYWYQQSLDQGLQFLIQYYNGEERAKGNILERFSAQQFPDLHSELNLSSLELGDSALYFCASSVAAGLAKNIQYFGAGTRLSVL.

The chain uses TRBV24-1 and TRBJ1-1, with a possible D match to TRBD1 (5 bases). The CDR3 consists of 14 residues. Germline lookup yields CDR1 KGHDR and CDR2 SFDVKD. With 3 bases removed from V and 10 bases from J, the gap between germline ends came to 17 bases. The CDR3 bases are TGTGCCACCAGTGATGTCAGGGACTACTTAGGAGCTTTCTTT. Its translation: CATSDVRDYLGAFF.

This rearrangement joins TRBV7-2 to TRBJ1-5, with D hard to call. Germline V CDR1 and CDR2: SGHTA, FQGNSA. With 1 base removed from V and 2 bases from J, the gap between germline ends came to 6 bases. CDR3 length: 14 residues. In DNA form, the CDR3 reads TGTGCCAGCAGCTTAGTCCCTGGCAATCAGCCCCAGCATTTT. Protein product: CASSLVPGNQPQHF.

This rearrangement joins TRBV14 to TRBJ2-7, with 8 nucleotides matching TRBD1. V dropped 1 base and J dropped 4; count of bases not matched to a gene: 18. In germline, CDR1 is SGHDN, CDR2 FVKESK. The CDR3 length is 19 residues. The CDR3 nucleotides read TGTGCCAGCAGCCAAGGTGGGAAGAGAGCGGACAGGGCTCTATACGAGCAGTACTTC. This translates into CASSQGGKRADRALYEQYF.

V gene TRBV7-9 combines with J gene TRBJ2-5, with 7 bases identical to TRBD2. The V segment lost 3 bases and the J segment 1 base; nucleotides outside the gene matches: 5. This CDR3 is 15 amino acids long. Germline CDR1 SEHNR, CDR2 FQNEAQ (reference sequence). The CDR3 spells CASSFSGARQETQYF. DNA of the CDR3: TGTGCCAGCAGCTTCAGCGGGGCGCGCCAAGAGACCCAGTACTTC.

V and J are TRBV6-1 and TRBJ2-3; D gene ambiguous. The CDR3 contains 15 residues. Germline lookup yields CDR1 MNHNS and CDR2 SASEGT. V was cut by 1 base and J by 3 bases, with 11 bases left in between. The CDR3 bases are TGTGCCAGCAGTGAAGGGAGTTGGTCGACAGATACGCAGTATTTT. It translates to CASSEGSWSTDTQYF.

This clone has more than one count but fewer than ten. V usage is TRBV7-9 and J usage is TRBJ1-1; 10 nucleotides line up with TRBD1. J gave up 3 bases and V 5 bases, and 9 bases lay outside the gene matches. Germline CDR1 SEHNR, CDR2 FQNEAQ (reference sequence). The CDR3 is made up of 16 amino acids. Here the CDR3 reads CASSRAGTGVDTEAFF. The CDR3 DNA sequence: TGTGCCAGCAGCCGAGCCGGGACAGGGGTAGACACTGAAGCTTTCTTT.

This clone was picked up a small number of times. The V gene is TRBV15, the J gene TRBJ2-1; perhaps TRBD2 as D (5 bases). The CDR3 loop spans 15 amino acids. Germline V lookup: CDR1 LNHNV, CDR2 YYDKDF (reference sequence). V dropped 4 bases and J dropped 4 bases, with 14 bases sitting between them. The CDR3 coding sequence is TGTGCCACCAGCAACGGCGGGTCAGGTTACAATGAGCAGTTCTTC. It is translated as CATSNGGSGYNEQFF.

This clone was seen once. The rearrangement links TRBV19 to TRBJ2-7; possibly TRBD1 for D (6 bases). Germline V lookup: CDR1 LNHDA, CDR2 SQIVND (reference sequence). V dropped 3 bases and J dropped 0 bases, with 12 bases sitting between them. CDR3 length equals 15 residues. CDR3 nucleotides: TGTGCCAGTAGTATGTGGCCAGGGGACTCCTACGAGCAGTACTTC. This codes for CASSMWPGDSYEQYF.

The V and J genes are TRBV19 and TRBJ2-3; a possible D gene is TRBD1 (6 bases). The CDR3 runs to 15 residues. Deletions cut 2 bases from V and 2 bases from J, with 11 bases between. Per germline, CDR1 LNHDA and CDR2 SQIVND (reference sequence). CDR3 region: CASSIRDRNTDTQYF. The CDR3 region has the DNA TGTGCCAGTAGTATACGTGACAGGAACACAGATACGCAGTATTTT.

This clone was seen only once. The chain uses TRBV29-1 and TRBJ2-7, with 7 bases identical to TRBD2. CDR1 and CDR2 from the germline V gene are SQVTM and ANQGSEA. V shed 6 bases and J 1 base; nucleotides not matched to a gene: 6. The CDR3 is made up of 13 amino acids. Here the CDR3 DNA reads TGCAGCGTGTGGCAGGGAGGGTCCTACGAGCAGTACTTC. Protein: CSVWQGGSYEQYF.

CDR3 amino acids: CASSLGPLDFNGNTIYF. Here the CDR3 DNA reads TGTGCCAGCAGCTTGGGCCCTCTCGACTTTAACGGAAACACCATATATTTT. The rearrangement uses TRBV5-5 and TRBJ1-3; D ambiguous. CDR3 length equals 17 residues. Deletions cut 0 bases from V and 4 bases from J, with 17 bases between. Per germline, CDR1 SGHKS and CDR2 YYEKEE (reference sequence).

J is TRBJ2-1 and V is TRBV2, with D perhaps TRBD1 (6 bases). V dropped 5 bases and J dropped 7 bases, with 21 bases sitting between them. This CDR3 has 16 amino acids. The germline V gene encodes CDR1 SNHLY and CDR2 FYNNEI. The CDR3 nucleotides are TGTGCCAGCAGTTATCGACAGGCCCCTCAACGGAATGAGCAGTTCTTC. Translation: CASSYRQAPQRNEQFF.

The rearrangement links TRBV5-5 to TRBJ1-2; 7 bases align to TRBD1. The CDR3 contains 16 residues. Per germline, CDR1 SGHKS and CDR2 YYEKEE (reference sequence). The trim removed 2 bases at V and 1 base at J, leaving 8 bases unmatched. CDR3 coding DNA: TGTGCCAGCAGCTTCCTATGGGACAGCGTTAACTATGGCTACACCTTC. Translated: CASSFLWDSVNYGYTF.

The chain combines TRBV19 with TRBJ2-7, with 7 nucleotides matching TRBD1. Germline assignment: CDR1 LNHDA and CDR2 SQIVND (reference sequence). This CDR3 has 17 residues. V was clipped by 1 base and J by 3 bases; unmatched bases: 12. The chain's CDR3 is CASSIGLPGQRNYEQYF. DNA for the CDR3: TGTGCCAGTAGTATAGGATTACCGGGACAGAGAAACTACGAGCAGTACTTC.

This clone appeared many times. The rearrangement joins TRBV19 to TRBJ2-4; a weak D match, TRBD1 (5 bases). This CDR3 spans 14 amino acids. Germline V lookup: CDR1 LNHDA, CDR2 SQIVND (reference sequence). Trimming removed 2 bases at V and 3 bases at J, with 8 bases between. The CDR3 region is CASSIRRDKNIQYF. CDR3 bases: TGTGCCAGTAGTATACGCAGGGACAAAAACATTCAGTACTTC.

V gene TRBV19 combines with J gene TRBJ2-7; 11 bases agree with TRBD1. V shed 7 bases, J shed 2 bases, and the junction held 7 bases outside the gene matches. CDR1 and CDR2 (germline): LNHDA, SQIVND (reference sequence). The CDR3 extends over 15 amino acids. Here the CDR3 reads CASTIMGQGAYEQYF. The CDR3 DNA is TGTGCCAGTACGATCATGGGACAGGGGGCCTACGAGCAGTACTTC.